This is a list of T cell receptor beta chains from one sample in a study of T cells after yellow fever vaccination. TCRdb ran MiXCR on the 5' RACE reads and lists one entry per CDR3 protein. This table holds some 54,000 distinct CDR3 sequences, 5% to 8.5% found once. The sample was CD8+ T cells not binding an NS4B(214-222) dextramer, sorted from PBMCs, taken about 41 days after the first yellow fever vaccination. These receptors came from a man younger than 35 who received the YFV17D yellow fever vaccine. Both conserved end residues are trimmed from each CDR3. The D gene is left open where the match is weak.

13 - TRBJ1-2 TRBV20-1 SARDQGTLGYGYT
15 TRBD2 TRBJ2-1 TRBV5-1 ASSLVGGYSSYNEQF
12 - TRBJ2-1 TRBV11-3 ASSVGGGDNEQF
11 TRBD1 TRBJ2-5 TRBV29-1 SVDDRGEVTQY
12 - TRBJ1-1 TRBV29-1 SVEERGENTEAF
11 - TRBJ2-3 TRBV27 ASSWRRTDTQY
15 - TRBJ1-5 TRBV20-1 SARDTLSGDDYQPQH
13 - TRBJ2-3 TRBV7-8 ASSGDPSYTDTQY
14 - TRBJ2-3 TRBV7-8 ASSLGRRYSTDTQY
11 - TRBJ2-2 TRBV4-1 ASSPDPTGELF
14 TRBD2 TRBJ2-4 TRBV6-1 ASRKDVSVAGGIQY
15 TRBD2 TRBJ2-3 TRBV7-2 ASLWRGDRTSTDTQY
8 - TRBJ2-2 TRBV6-1 ASKSGELF
11 - TRBJ2-5 TRBV12-3/TRBV12-4 ASSLLVQETQY
14 - TRBJ2-7 TRBV2 ASSEGVSVRSYEQY
13 - TRBJ2-3 TRBV7-9 ASSPRPDPADTQY
14 - TRBJ1-2 TRBV6-5 ASSYSGGSGDYGYT
13 - TRBJ1-5 TRBV7-6 ASSSTGKSNQPQH
13 - TRBJ2-1 TRBV3-1 ASSQDGSSYNEQF
11 - TRBJ2-3 TRBV29-1 SVFGVYTDTQY
13 - TRBJ1-5 TRBV10-3 AISENVEIGQPQH
13 - TRBJ1-2 TRBV7-2 ASSLATESLWYHT
11 - TRBJ2-5 TRBV29-1 SVDVGVLGAQY
11 - TRBJ2-7 TRBV29-1 SASDRSSYEQY
16 TRBD1 TRBJ1-5 TRBV4-1 ASSQDKIQTGLWQPQH
10 - TRBJ2-5 TRBV6-6 ASSLQMETQY
12 - TRBJ2-4 TRBV24-1 ATRGRWTKNIQY
11 - TRBJ1-5 TRBV7-9 ASSSIPNQPQH
12 TRBD1 TRBJ2-4 TRBV20-1 SADRRDRKNIQY
13 TRBD1 TRBJ1-1 TRBV7-2 ASSVWGTGVTEAF
12 - TRBJ2-7 TRBV7-2 ASSLGSSSYEQY
12 - TRBJ2-3 TRBV7-3 ASSLSGRADTQY
12 - TRBJ1-6 TRBV7-9 ASSFSVGTLTLH
14 - TRBJ2-1 TRBV6-5 ASSYRFGSAYNEQF
12 - TRBJ2-1 TRBV7-3 ASSPWGLYNEQF
11 - TRBJ2-2 TRBV6-2/TRBV6-3 ASSYSNTGELF
12 - TRBJ1-1 TRBV12-3/TRBV12-4 ASSDVLGNTEAF
8 - TRBJ2-2 TRBV12-3/TRBV12-4 ASMSGELF
11 - TRBJ2-5 TRBV12-3/TRBV12-4 ASLNLYQETQY
11 - TRBJ1-2 TRBV19 ASSVAMGYGYT
12 - TRBJ1-1 TRBV9 ASSVEGQGTEAF
12 - TRBJ1-2 TRBV10-2 ASSEFRGNYGYT
13 TRBD2 TRBJ2-1 TRBV5-4 ASSRSGVTYNEQF
13 - TRBJ1-6 TRBV6-5 ASSGDSTYNSPLH
13 - TRBJ1-6 TRBV9 ASSVAYRETSPLH
13 - TRBJ2-7 TRBV10-2 ASSEGQIVGYEQY
15 - TRBJ1-2 TRBV4-3 ASSQDRNRAANYGYT
11 - TRBJ2-7 TRBV20-1 SARQGRLNEQY
17 TRBD2 TRBJ2-1 TRBV16 ASSPTGLAGGGSYNEQF
12 TRBD1 TRBJ2-5 TRBV12-3/TRBV12-4 ASRPDRTQETQY
11 - TRBJ2-3 TRBV7-6 ASSYTSTDTQY
12 - TRBJ2-5 TRBV30 AWSVIGNRETQY